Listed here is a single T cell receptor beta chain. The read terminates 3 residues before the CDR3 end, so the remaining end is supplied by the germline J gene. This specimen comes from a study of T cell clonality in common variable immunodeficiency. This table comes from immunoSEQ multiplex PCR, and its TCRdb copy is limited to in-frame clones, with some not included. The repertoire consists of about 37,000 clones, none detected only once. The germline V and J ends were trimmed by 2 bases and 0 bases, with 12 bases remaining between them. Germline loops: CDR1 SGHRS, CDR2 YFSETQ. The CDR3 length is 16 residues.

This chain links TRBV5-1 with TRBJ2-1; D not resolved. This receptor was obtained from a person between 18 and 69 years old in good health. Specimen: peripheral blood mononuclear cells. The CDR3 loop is CASSFTNNPSYNEQFF. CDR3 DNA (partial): TGCGCCAGCAGCTTTACTAATAATCCCTCCTACAATGAG.